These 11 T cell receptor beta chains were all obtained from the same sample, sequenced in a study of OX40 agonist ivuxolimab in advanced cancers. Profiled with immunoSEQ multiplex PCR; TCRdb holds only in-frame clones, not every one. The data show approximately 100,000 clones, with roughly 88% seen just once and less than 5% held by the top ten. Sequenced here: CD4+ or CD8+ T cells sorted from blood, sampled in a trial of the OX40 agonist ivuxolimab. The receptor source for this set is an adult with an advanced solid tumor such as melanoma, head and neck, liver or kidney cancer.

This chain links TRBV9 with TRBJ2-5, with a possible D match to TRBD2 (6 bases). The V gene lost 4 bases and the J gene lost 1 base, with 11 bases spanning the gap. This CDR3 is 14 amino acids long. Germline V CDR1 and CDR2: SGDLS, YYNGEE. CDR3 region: CASSHGGRQETQYF. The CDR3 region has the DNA TGTGCCAGCAGCCACGGGGGACGCCAAGAGACCCAGTACTTC.

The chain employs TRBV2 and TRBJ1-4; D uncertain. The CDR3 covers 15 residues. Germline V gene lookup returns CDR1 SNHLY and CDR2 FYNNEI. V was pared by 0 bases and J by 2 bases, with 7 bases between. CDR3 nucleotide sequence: TGTGCCAGCAGTGAAGCTGGTTGGACTAATGAAAAACTGTTTTTT. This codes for CASSEAGWTNEKLFF.

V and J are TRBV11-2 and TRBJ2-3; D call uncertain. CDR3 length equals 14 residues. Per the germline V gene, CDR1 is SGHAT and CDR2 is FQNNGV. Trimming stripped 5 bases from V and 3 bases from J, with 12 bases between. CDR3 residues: CASSPGSETDTQYF. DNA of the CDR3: TGTGCCAGCAGCCCGGGTTCGGAAACAGATACGCAGTATTTT. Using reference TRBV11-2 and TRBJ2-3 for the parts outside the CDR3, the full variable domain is EAGVAQSPRYKIIEKRQSVAFWCNPISGHATLYWYQQILGQGPKLLIQFQNNGVVDDSQLPKDRFSAERLKGVDSTLKIQPAKLEDSAVYLCASSPGSETDTQYFGPGTRLTVL.

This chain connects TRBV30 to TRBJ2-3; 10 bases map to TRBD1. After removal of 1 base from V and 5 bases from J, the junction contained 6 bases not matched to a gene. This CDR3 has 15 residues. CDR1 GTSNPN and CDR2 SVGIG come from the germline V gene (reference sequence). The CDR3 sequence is CAWSAGTGEIDTQYF. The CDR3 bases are TGTGCCTGGAGTGCCGGGACAGGGGAGATAGATACGCAGTATTTT.

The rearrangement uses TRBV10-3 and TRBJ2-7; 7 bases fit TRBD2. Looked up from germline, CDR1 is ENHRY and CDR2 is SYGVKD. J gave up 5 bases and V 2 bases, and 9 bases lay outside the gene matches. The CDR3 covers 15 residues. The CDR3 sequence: CAISEAREGLNEQYF. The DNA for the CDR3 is TGTGCCATCAGTGAGGCGAGGGAGGGCCTGAACGAGCAGTACTTC.

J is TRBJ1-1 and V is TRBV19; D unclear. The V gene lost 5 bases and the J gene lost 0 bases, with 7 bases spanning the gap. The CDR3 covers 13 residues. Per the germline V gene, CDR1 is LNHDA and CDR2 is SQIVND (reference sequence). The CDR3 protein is CASSRPLNTEAFF. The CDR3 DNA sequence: TGTGCCAGTAGTCGGCCTCTGAACACTGAAGCTTTCTTT.

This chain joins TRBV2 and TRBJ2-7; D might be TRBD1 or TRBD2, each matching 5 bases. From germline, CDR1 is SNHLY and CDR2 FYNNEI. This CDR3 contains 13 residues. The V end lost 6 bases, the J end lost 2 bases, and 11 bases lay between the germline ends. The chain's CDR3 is CASRWTGPYEQYF. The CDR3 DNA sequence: TGTGCCAGCAGATGGACGGGACCCTACGAGCAGTACTTC.

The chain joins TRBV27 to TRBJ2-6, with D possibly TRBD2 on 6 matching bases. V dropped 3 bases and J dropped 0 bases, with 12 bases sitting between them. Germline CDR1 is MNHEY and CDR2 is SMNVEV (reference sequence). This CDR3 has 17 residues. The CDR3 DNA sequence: TGTGCCAGCAGTTTTAATTTCGGGGGCTCTGGGGCCAACGTCCTGACTTTC. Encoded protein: CASSFNFGGSGANVLTF.

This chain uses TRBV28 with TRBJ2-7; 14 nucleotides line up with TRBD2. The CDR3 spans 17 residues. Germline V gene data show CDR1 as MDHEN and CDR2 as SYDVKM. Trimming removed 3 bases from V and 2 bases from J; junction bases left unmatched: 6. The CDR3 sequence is CASSLGLAGAGAYEQYF. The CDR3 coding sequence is TGTGCCAGCAGTTTGGGACTAGCGGGAGCCGGGGCCTACGAGCAGTACTTC.

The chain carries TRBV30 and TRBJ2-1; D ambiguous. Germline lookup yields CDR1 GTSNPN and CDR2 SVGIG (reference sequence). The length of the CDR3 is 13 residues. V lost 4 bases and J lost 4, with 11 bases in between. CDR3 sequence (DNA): TGTGCCTGGACCCGTCCTGGGTACAATGAGCAGTTCTTC. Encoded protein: CAWTRPGYNEQFF.

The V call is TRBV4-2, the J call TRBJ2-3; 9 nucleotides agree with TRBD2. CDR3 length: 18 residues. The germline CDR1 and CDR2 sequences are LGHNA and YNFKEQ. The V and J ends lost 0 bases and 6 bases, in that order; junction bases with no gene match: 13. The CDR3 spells CASSQDRGLAQGGDTQYF. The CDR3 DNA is TGTGCCAGCAGCCAAGATAGGGGACTAGCCCAGGGTGGGGATACGCAGTATTTT.